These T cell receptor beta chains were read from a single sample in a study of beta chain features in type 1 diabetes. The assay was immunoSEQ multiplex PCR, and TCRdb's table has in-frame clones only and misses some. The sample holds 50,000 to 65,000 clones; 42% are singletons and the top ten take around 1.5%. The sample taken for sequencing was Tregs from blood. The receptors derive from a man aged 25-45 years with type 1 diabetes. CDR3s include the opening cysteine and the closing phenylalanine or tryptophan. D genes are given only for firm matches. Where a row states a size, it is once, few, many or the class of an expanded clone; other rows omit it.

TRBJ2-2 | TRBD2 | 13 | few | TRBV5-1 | TGCGCCAGCAGGGTAGCGGGCACCGGGGAGCTGTTTTTT | CASRVAGTGELFF
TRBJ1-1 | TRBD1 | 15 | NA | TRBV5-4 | TGTGCCAGCAGCTCAGGGGGTTCGGGGAACACTGAAGCTTTCTTT | CASSSGGSGNTEAFF
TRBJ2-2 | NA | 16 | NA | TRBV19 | TGTGCCAGTACCAAAAGGCGGGGATCGAACACCGGGGAGCTGTTTTTT | CASTKRRGSNTGELFF
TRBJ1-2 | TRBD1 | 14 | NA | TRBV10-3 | TGTGCCATCAGTGAGTTGGGGACAGACGGTGGCTACACCTTC | CAISELGTDGGYTF
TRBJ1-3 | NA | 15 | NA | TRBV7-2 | TGTGCCAGCAGCTGGGACACTCTCTCTGGAAACACCATATATTTT | CASSWDTLSGNTIYF
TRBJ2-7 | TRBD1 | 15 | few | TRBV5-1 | TGCGCCAGCAGCGCCGGGACAGGCGATACCTACGAGCAGTACTTC | CASSAGTGDTYEQYF
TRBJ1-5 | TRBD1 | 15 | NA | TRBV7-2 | TGTGCCAGCAGCCCGACGGACAGGGAGGGTCAGCCCCAGCATTTT | CASSPTDREGQPQHF
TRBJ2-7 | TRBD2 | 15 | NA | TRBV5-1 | TGCGCCAGCAGCTTACTAGCGGGACCCTCCTACGAGCAGTACTTC | CASSLLAGPSYEQYF
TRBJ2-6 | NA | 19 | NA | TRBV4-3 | TGCGCCAGCAGCCAAGAACCCCCCGCGGCATTCTCTGGGGCCAACGTCCTGACTTTC | CASSQEPPAAFSGANVLTF
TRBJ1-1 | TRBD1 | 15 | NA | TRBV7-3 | TGTGCCAGCAGCTTAAGTATGGACAGGAGCACTGAAGCTTTCTTT | CASSLSMDRSTEAFF
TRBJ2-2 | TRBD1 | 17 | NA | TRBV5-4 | TGTGCCAGCAGCCCACAACTAAGACAGGGTTACACCGGGGAGCTGTTTTTT | CASSPQLRQGYTGELFF
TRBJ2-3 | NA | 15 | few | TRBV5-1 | TGCGCCAGCAGCAAGTCAGGGGTTGGGCCAGATACGCAGTATTTT | CASSKSGVGPDTQYF
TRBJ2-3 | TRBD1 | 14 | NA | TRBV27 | TGTGCCAGCAGTCTAACAGGGGTTGCAGATACGCAGTATTTT | CASSLTGVADTQYF
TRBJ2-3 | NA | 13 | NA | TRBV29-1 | TGCAGCGTTGATCGGGGAGGCACAGATACGCAGTATTTT | CSVDRGGTDTQYF
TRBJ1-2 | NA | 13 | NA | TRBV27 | TGTGCCAGCAAACCTCAGGGTGTCTATGGCTACACCTTC | CASKPQGVYGYTF
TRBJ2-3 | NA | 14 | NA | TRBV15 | TGTGCCACCAGCGGAACAGGGCCCTCAGATACGCAGTATTTT | CATSGTGPSDTQYF
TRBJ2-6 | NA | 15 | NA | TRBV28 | TGTGCCAGCAGCGAAGGGGGGGCCGGGGCCAACGTCCTGACTTTC | CASSEGGAGANVLTF
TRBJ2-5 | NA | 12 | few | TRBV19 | TGTGCCAGTAAAGACTACCAAGAGACCCAGTACTTC | CASKDYQETQYF
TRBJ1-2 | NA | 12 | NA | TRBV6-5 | TGTGCCAGCAGTGCGGAGAGCTATGGCTACACCTTC | CASSAESYGYTF
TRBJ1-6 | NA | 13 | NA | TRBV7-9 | TGTGCCAGCAGCTTTGATGCCAGTTCACCCCTCCACTTT | CASSFDASSPLHF
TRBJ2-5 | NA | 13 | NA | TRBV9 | TGTGCCAGCAGCGTAGGGCGGCAAGAGACCCAGTACTTC | CASSVGRQETQYF
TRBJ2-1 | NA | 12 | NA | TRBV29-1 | TGCAGCTCATCGGGACACCACAATGAGCAGTTCTTC | CSSSGHHNEQFF
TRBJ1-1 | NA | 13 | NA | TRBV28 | TGTGCCAGCAGGCCCCCGGGGAACACTGAAGCTTTCTTT | CASRPPGNTEAFF
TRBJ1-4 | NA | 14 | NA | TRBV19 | TGTGCCAGTAGCCTACAGGGATTCGGCGAAAAACTGTTTTTT | CASSLQGFGEKLFF
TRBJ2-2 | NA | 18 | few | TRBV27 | TGTGCCAGCAGTTTACGGAGTGGGGGGGCCGCGGACACCGGGGAGCTGTTTTTT | CASSLRSGGAADTGELFF
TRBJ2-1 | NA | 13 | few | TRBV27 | TGTGCCAGCAGCCTACAGGCCTACAATGAGCAGTTCTTC | CASSLQAYNEQFF